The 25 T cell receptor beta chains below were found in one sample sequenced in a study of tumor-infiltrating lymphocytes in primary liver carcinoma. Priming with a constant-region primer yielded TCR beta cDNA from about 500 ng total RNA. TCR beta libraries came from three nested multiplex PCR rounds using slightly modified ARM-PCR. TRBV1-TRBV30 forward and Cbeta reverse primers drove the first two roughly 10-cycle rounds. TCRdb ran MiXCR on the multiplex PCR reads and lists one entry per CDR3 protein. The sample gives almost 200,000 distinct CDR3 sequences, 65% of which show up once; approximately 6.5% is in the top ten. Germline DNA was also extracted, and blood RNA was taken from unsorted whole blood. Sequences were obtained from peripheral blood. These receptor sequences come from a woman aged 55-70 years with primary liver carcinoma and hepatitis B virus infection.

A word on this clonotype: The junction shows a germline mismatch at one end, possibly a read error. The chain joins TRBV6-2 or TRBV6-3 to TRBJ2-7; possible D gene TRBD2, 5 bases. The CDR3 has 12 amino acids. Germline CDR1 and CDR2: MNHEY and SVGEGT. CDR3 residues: CASSWVNGEQCF. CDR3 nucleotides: TGTGCCAGCAGCTGGGTGAACGGGGAACAGTGCTTC.

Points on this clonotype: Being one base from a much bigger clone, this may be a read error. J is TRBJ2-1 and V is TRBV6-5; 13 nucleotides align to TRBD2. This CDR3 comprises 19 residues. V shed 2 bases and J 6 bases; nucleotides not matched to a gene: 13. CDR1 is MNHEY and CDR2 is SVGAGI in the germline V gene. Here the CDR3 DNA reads TGTGCCAGCAGTTACCGCAGGACTAGCGGGAGTAGGTACGGCAATGAGCAGTTCTTC. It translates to CASSYRRTSGSRYGNEQFF.

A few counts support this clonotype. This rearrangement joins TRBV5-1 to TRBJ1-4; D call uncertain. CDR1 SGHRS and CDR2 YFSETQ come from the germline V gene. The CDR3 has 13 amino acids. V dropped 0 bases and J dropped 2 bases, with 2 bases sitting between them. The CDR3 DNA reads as TGCGCCAGCAGCTTGGTTACTAATGAAAAACTGTTTTTT. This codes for CASSLVTNEKLFF.

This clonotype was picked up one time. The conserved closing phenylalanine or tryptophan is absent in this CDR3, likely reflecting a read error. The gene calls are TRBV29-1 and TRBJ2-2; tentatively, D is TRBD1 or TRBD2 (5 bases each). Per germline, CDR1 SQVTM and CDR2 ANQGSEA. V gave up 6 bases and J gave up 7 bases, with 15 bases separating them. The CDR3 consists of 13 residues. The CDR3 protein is CSVPGWGIGELFL. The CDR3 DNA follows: TGCAGCGTACCAGGCTGGGGGATCGGGGAGCTGTTTCTT.

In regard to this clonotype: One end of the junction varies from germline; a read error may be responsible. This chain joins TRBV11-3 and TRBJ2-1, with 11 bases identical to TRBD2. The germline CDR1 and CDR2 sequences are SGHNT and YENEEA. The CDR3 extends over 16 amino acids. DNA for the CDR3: TGTACCAGCAGTGTCCCCGGGACTAGCGGTTACAATGAGCAGTTCTTC. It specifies CTSSVPGTSGYNEQFF.

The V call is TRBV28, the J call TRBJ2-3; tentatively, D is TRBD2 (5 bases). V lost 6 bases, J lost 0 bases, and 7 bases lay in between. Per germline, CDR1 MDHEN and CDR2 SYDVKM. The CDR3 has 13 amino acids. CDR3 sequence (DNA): TGTGCCAGCAGCGGACTGAGCACAGATACGCAGTATTTT. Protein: CASSGLSTDTQYF.

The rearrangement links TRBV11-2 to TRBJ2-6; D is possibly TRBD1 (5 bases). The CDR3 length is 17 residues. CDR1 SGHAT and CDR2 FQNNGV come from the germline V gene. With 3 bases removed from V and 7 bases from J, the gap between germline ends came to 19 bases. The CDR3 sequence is CASSFDTFWGKANVLTF. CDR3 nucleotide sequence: TGTGCCAGCAGCTTTGACACCTTCTGGGGCAAAGCCAACGTCCTGACTTTC.

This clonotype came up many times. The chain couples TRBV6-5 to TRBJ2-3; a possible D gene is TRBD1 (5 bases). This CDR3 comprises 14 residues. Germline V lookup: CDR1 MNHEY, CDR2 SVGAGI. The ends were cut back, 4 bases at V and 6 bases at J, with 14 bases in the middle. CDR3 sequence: CASSFQGSRDTQYF. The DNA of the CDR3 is TGTGCCAGCAGTTTCCAGGGCAGCCGGGATACGCAGTATTTT.

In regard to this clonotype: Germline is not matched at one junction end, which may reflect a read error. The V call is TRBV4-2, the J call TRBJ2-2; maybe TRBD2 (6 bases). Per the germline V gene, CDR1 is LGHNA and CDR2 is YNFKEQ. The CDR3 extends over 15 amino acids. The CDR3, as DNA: TGTACCAGCAGCGCTCGGGCTAGCGCCACCAGGGAGCTGTTTTTT. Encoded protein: CTSSARASATRELFF.

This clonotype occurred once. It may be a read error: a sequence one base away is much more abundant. Here the CDR3 DNA reads TGTGCCAGCAGCGGGACGTCTAGCACAGATACGCAGCATTTT. Residues: CASSGTSSTDTQHF. The gene calls are TRBV7-9 and TRBJ2-3; D may be TRBD1 (5 bases). The end of the DNA is better explained by TRBJ1-5, so the J call may be wrong. The CDR3 has 14 amino acids. Germline V gene data show CDR1 as SEHNR and CDR2 as FQNEAQ (reference sequence).

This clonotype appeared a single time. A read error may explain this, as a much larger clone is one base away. CDR3 DNA sequence: TGTGCCAGCAGCCCAACCGGGACAGGGGGCTCTTTTCAGCCCCAGCATTTT. Translation: CASSPTGTGGSFQPQHF. This chain uses TRBV5-5 with TRBJ1-5; 12 bases map to TRBD1. The CDR3 sequence is 17 residues long. Germline V CDR1 and CDR2: SGHKS, YYEKEE (reference sequence). The trim removed 4 bases at V and 6 bases at J, leaving 11 bases unmatched.

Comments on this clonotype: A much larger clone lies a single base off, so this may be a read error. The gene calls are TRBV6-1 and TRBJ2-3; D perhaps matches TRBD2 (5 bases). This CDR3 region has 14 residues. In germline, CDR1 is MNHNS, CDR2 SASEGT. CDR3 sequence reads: CASSELGSIDTQYF. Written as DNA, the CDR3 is TGTGCCAGCAGTGAACTGGGGAGCATAGATACGCAGTATTTT.

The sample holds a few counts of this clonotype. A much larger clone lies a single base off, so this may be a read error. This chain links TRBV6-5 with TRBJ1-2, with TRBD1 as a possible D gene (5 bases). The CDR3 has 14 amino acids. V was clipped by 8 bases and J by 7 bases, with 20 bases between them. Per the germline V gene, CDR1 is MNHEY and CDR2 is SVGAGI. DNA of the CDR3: TGTGCCAGCTCATTGGGACGGAGAACCCTTGGCTACACCTTC. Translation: CASSLGRRTLGYTF.

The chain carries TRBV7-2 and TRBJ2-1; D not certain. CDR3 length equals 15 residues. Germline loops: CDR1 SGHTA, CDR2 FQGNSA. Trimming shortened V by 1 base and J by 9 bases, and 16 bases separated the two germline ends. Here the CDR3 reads CASSLGKGLNSEQFF. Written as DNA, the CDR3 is TGTGCCAGCAGCTTAGGGAAAGGGCTCAACAGTGAGCAGTTCTTC.

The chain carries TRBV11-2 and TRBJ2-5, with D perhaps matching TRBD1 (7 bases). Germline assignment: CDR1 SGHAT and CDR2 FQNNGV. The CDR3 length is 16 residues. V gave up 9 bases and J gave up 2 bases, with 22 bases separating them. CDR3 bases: TGTGCCAGTAGCCCCCTACGGGACAGCGGGCAAGAGACCCAGTACTTC. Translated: CASSPLRDSGQETQYF.

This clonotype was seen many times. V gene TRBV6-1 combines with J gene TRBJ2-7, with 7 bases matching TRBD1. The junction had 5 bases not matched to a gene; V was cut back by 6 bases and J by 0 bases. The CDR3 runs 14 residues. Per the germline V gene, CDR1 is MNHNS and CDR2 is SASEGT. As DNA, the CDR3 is TGTGCCAGCAGGCCGGGACAGAGCTCCTACGAGCAGTACTTC. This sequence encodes CASRPGQSSYEQYF.

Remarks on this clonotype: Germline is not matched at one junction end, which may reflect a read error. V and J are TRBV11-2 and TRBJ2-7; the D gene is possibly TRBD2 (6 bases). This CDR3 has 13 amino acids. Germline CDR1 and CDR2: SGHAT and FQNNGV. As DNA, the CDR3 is TGTGCCAGCAGCTTAAGTAAGCGGGTCCAGCATTACTTC. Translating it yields CASSLSKRVQHYF.

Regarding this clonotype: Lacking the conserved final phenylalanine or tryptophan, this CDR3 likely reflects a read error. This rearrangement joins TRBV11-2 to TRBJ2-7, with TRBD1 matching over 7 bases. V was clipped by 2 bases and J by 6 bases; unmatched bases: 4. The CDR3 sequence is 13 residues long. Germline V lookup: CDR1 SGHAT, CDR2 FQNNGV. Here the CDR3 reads CASSLNEGAEQYL. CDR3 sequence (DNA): TGTGCCAGCAGCTTAAATGAGGGGGCCGAGCAGTACCTC.

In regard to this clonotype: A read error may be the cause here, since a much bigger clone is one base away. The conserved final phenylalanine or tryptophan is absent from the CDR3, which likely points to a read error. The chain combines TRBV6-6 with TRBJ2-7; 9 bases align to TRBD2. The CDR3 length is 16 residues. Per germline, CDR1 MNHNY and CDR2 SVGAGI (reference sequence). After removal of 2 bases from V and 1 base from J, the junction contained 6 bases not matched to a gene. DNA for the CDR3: TGTGCCAGCAGTTACCCGACTAGCGGAGGATCCTACGAGCAGTACATC. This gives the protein CASSYPTSGGSYEQYI.

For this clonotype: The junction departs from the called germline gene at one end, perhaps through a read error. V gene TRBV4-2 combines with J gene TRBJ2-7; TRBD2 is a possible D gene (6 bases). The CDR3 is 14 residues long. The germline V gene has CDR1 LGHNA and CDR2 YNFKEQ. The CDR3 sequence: CARSLGTGVYEQYF. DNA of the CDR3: TGTGCCAGGAGCCTAGGTACGGGAGTATACGAGCAGTACTTC.

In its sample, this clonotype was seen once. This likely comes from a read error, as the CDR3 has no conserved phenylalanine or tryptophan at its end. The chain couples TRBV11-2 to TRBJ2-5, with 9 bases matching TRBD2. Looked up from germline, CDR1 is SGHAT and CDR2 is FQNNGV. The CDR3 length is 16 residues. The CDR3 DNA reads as TGTGTCAACAGCTACTCCCGTGGTAGCGGGAGAGAGACCCAGTACATC. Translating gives CVNSYSRGSGRETQYI.

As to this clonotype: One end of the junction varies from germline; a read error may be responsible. This CDR3 is CASSLDCMSNQPQRF. For the CDR3, the DNA is TGTGCCAGCAGCTTAGACTGTATGAGCAATCAGCCCCAACGTTTT. The J gene is TRBJ1-5, the V gene TRBV11-2, with unresolved D. The CDR3 extends over 15 amino acids. CDR1 is SGHAT, CDR2 FQNNGV, per germline.

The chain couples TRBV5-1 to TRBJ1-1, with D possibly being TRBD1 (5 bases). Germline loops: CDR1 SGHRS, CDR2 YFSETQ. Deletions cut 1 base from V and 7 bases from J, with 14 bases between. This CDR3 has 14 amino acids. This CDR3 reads CASSLLGQRNEAFF. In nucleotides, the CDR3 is TGCGCCAGCAGCTTGTTGGGGCAGAGGAATGAAGCTTTCTTT.

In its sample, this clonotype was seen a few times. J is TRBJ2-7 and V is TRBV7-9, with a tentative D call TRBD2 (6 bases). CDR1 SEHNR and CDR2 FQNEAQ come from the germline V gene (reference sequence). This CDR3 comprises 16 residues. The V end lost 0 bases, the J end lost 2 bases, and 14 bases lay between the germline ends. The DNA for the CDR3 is TGTGCCAGCAGCTTAGCGCGGGGAGAATGGGCCTACGAGCAGTACTTC. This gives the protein CASSLARGEWAYEQYF. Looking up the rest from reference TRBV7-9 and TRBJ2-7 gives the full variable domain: DTGVSQNPRHKITKRGQNVTFRCDPISEHNRLYWYRQTLGQGPEFLTYFQNEAQLEKSRLLSDRFSAERPKGSFSTLEIQRTEQGDSAMYLCASSLARGEWAYEQYFGPGTRLTVT.

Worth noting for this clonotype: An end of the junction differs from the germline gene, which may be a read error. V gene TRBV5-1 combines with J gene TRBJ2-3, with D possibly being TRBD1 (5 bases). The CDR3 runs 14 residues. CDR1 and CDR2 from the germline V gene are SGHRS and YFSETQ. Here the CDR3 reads CASSETHSTGTQYF. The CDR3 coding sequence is TGCGCCAGCAGCGAGACACACTCCACAGGTACGCAGTATTTT.